One and the same sample provided the 20 T cell receptor beta chains below, sequenced in a study of response to subunit inactivated influenza vaccine. TCRdb re-analysed the RT-PCR reads in MiXCR, keeping a single row per CDR3 protein. This table holds about 540,000 distinct CDR3 sequences, approximately 24% found once. These records were also assigned to another study, of T cells expressing NK-cell markers. That source notes: Production of TCR beta cDNA relied on 5'RACE template switching with UMIs.

The sequencing used CD4+ T cells sorted from PBMCs, collected 11 to 12 days after vaccination. Receptor source: a man in his fifties who received an inactivated influenza vaccine.

This chain joins TRBV25-1 and TRBJ1-1, with 8 bases that match TRBD1. The CDR3 totals 16 residues. J was trimmed by 1 base and V by 6 bases; bases with no gene match: 10. Per germline, CDR1 MGHDK and CDR2 SYGVNS. In DNA form, the CDR3 reads TGTGCCAGCAGGAGGACGACAGGGGCCCCGAACACTGAAGCTTTCTTT. This codes for CASRRTTGAPNTEAFF. The complete variable domain, with remaining parts taken from reference TRBV25-1 and TRBJ1-1, reads EADIYQTPRYLVIGTGKKITLECSQTMGHDKMYWYQQDPGMELHLIHYSYGVNSTEKGDLSSESTVSRIRTEHFPLTLESARPSHTSQYLCASRRTTGAPNTEAFFGQGTRLTVV.

This clonotype was seen a single time. V usage is TRBV24-1 and J usage is TRBJ2-2; 7 nucleotides agree with TRBD1. Germline trimming cut 5 bases from V and 5 bases from J; bases unmatched to any gene: 10. The CDR3 is 16 amino acids. In germline, CDR1 is KGHDR, CDR2 SFDVKD. CDR3 DNA sequence: TGTGCCACCAGTGCCTGGACAGGCCCGAGGACCGGGGAGCTGTTTTTT. Amino acids: CATSAWTGPRTGELFF.

The sample holds a few counts of this clonotype. This rearrangement joins TRBV25-1 to TRBJ2-7; the D is unclear. Trimming pared 3 bases from V and 4 bases from J, leaving 4 bases between. Germline V CDR1 and CDR2: MGHDK, SYGVNS. This CDR3 is built from 11 residues. The DNA for the CDR3 is TGTGCCAGCAGTGATTGGTACGAGCAGTACTTC. Translated: CASSDWYEQYF.

On this clonotype itself: Germline and junction disagree at one end, which may indicate a read error. This chain connects TRBV20-1 to TRBJ1-5; perhaps TRBD1 as D (5 bases). The germline gives CDR1 DFQATT, CDR2 SNEGSKA (reference sequence). CDR3 length equals 14 residues. DNA of the CDR3: TGCAGTACTAGAAGAGGGGATCTCAATCAGCCCCAGCATTTT. It encodes CSTRRGDLNQPQHF.

The CDR3 DNA follows: TGTGCCAGCAGCCAAGGAATGGGGACAGCTAATGAAAAACTGTTTTTT. It translates to CASSQGMGTANEKLFF. The rearrangement links TRBV3-1 to TRBJ1-4, with 7 bases matching TRBD1. With 1 base clipped from V and 3 bases from J, the junction kept 5 bases outside the gene matches. The CDR3 totals 16 residues. Germline assignment: CDR1 LGHDT and CDR2 YNNKEL (reference sequence).

In this sample, this clonotype turned up a few times. The chain links TRBV29-1 to TRBJ2-1; 8 nucleotides match TRBD2. Per germline, CDR1 SQVTM and CDR2 ANQGSEA. The CDR3 sequence is 13 residues long. With V trimmed by 7 bases and J by 6 bases, 8 bases remained unmatched. CDR3: CSASRGGRNEQFF. DNA of the CDR3: TGCAGCGCATCACGGGGGGGGCGCAATGAGCAGTTCTTC.

The V gene is TRBV5-1, the J gene TRBJ2-1; 7 bases line up with TRBD2. Germline values: CDR1 SGHRS, CDR2 YFSETQ. The V segment lost 0 bases and the J segment 4 bases; nucleotides outside the gene matches: 4. The CDR3 has 15 residues. The CDR3 DNA sequence: TGCGCCAGCAGCTTGGCAGTAGCGGGTTACAATGAGCAGTTCTTC. This codes for CASSLAVAGYNEQFF.

This clonotype came up many times. One end of the junction fails to match germline, which may point to a read error. This chain uses TRBV12-3 or TRBV12-4 with TRBJ2-3; TRBD2 aligns across 12 bases. This CDR3 is built from 15 residues. In DNA form, the CDR3 reads TGTGCCAGCAGTCTAGCGGGGGGGCCCGCAGATACGCAGTATTTT. Protein product: CASSLAGGPADTQYF.

The rearrangement links TRBV3-1 to TRBJ2-7, with unresolved D. Germline V lookup: CDR1 LGHDT, CDR2 YNNKEL (reference sequence). This CDR3 is 14 amino acids long. V was pared by 4 bases and J by 7 bases, with 17 bases between. The CDR3 loop is CASSPPARTGEQYF. The CDR3 DNA reads TGTGCCAGCAGCCCCCCGGCCCGTACTGGAGAGCAGTACTTC.

V is TRBV11-2 and J is TRBJ2-1; D is perhaps TRBD2 (5 bases). Germline values: CDR1 SGHAT, CDR2 FQNNGV. V lost 2 bases, J lost 6 bases, and 11 bases lay in between. There are 14 residues in the CDR3. DNA of the CDR3: TGTGCCAGCAGCTTATCTTCGGGAATCAATGAGCAGTTCTTC. It yields the protein CASSLSSGINEQFF.

The gene calls are TRBV18 and TRBJ2-3; weak D call: TRBD2 (5 bases). CDR3 size: 14 residues. V was cut by 8 bases and J by 1 base, with 13 bases left in between. In germline, CDR1 is KGHSH, CDR2 LQKENI. CDR3 nucleotide sequence: TGTGCCAGCGAGGGCGGGCCTCGCACAGATACGCAGTATTTT. It yields the protein CASEGGPRTDTQYF.

This clonotype came up many times. J is TRBJ1-5 and V is TRBV7-2; 7 bases line up with TRBD1. This CDR3 spans 14 amino acids. Germline lookup yields CDR1 SGHTA and CDR2 FQGNSA. V shed 5 bases, J shed 7 bases, and the junction held 8 bases outside the gene matches. For the CDR3, the DNA is TGTGCCAGCAGCCCGGGACAGCCAGGGCAGCCCCAGCATTTT. Its translation is CASSPGQPGQPQHF.

This sequence joins TRBV25-1 and TRBJ2-1; no definite D call. This CDR3 region has 14 residues. Trimming removed 2 bases at V and 9 bases at J, with 14 bases between. Per germline, CDR1 MGHDK and CDR2 SYGVNS. The chain's CDR3 is CASSEGPPIGEQFF. CDR3 sequence (DNA): TGTGCCAGCAGTGAAGGTCCGCCAATTGGTGAGCAGTTCTTC.

This clonotype was detected a few times. The rearrangement links TRBV4-2 to TRBJ2-2; 10 bases are a match to TRBD2. The CDR3 is 14 amino acids. The germline V gene encodes CDR1 LGHNA and CDR2 YNFKEQ. The trim removed 0 bases at V and 8 bases at J, leaving 0 bases unmatched. The CDR3 DNA is TGTGCCAGCAGCCAAGAACTAGCGGGGGGGGAGCTGTTTTTT. Amino acid sequence: CASSQELAGGELFF.

The chain uses TRBV20-1 and TRBJ2-5, with TRBD2 matching over 11 bases. Germline CDR1 is DFQATT and CDR2 is SNEGSKA (reference sequence). The CDR3 sequence is 14 residues long. The V segment lost 3 bases and the J segment 5 bases; nucleotides outside the gene matches: 5. The CDR3 is CSASRLAGSETQYF. CDR3 sequence (DNA): TGCAGTGCTAGTAGACTAGCGGGAAGTGAGACCCAGTACTTC.

This clonotype came up once. This chain connects TRBV5-8 to TRBJ1-1; TRBD1 matches 7 bases. This CDR3 spans 15 amino acids. CDR1 is SGHTS, CDR2 YDEGEE, per germline. V was clipped by 4 bases and J by 0 bases; unmatched bases: 6. The CDR3, as DNA: TGTGCCAGCAGCGTAGGACAGGCGATGAACACTGAAGCTTTCTTT. This sequence encodes CASSVGQAMNTEAFF.

The chain carries TRBV2 and TRBJ2-1; D unresolved. The germline V gene encodes CDR1 SNHLY and CDR2 FYNNEI. The CDR3 is 11 amino acids. Between the trimmed V and J ends, which lost 1 base and 8 bases, there was a span of 3 bases. In DNA, the CDR3 is TGTGCCAGCAGTGAAGGCGATGAGCAGTTCTTC. Protein sequence: CASSEGDEQFF. Variable domain in full (rest from reference TRBV2 and TRBJ2-1): EPEVTQTPSHQVTQMGQEVILRCVPISNHLYFYWYRQILGQKVEFLVSFYNNEISEKSEIFDDQFSVERPDGSNFTLKIRSTKLEDSAMYFCASSEGDEQFFGPGTRLTVL.

In this sample, this clonotype turned up many times. As DNA, the CDR3 is TGCGCCAGCAGCTGGGGACAGGGGGTCATGACAGATACGCAGTATTTT. Translation: CASSWGQGVMTDTQYF. This chain links TRBV5-1 with TRBJ2-3; 11 nucleotides align to TRBD1. The CDR3 is 16 amino acids. The J segment lost 3 bases and the V segment lost 3 bases, leaving 6 bases of the junction unmatched. Per germline, CDR1 SGHRS and CDR2 YFSETQ.

This chain uses TRBV28 with TRBJ2-1; TRBD1 or TRBD2 may be the D gene (5 bases each). Germline V gives CDR1 MDHEN, CDR2 SYDVKM. V shed 7 bases and J shed 2 bases, with 12 bases lying between them. The CDR3 is 14 amino acids. The CDR3, as DNA: TGTGCCAGCAAATGGGGGACCCCCTACAATGAGCAGTTCTTC. This codes for CASKWGTPYNEQFF.

J is TRBJ2-7 and V is TRBV19, with TRBD2 matching over 7 bases. Germline V gene lookup returns CDR1 LNHDA and CDR2 SQIVND (reference sequence). V trimming: 5 bases; J trimming: 6 bases; junction bases outside the gene matches: 10. The CDR3 runs to 14 residues. The CDR3 sequence: CASSFLAGAGEQYF. The CDR3 DNA reads TGTGCCAGTAGTTTCCTCGCGGGAGCTGGCGAGCAGTACTTC.